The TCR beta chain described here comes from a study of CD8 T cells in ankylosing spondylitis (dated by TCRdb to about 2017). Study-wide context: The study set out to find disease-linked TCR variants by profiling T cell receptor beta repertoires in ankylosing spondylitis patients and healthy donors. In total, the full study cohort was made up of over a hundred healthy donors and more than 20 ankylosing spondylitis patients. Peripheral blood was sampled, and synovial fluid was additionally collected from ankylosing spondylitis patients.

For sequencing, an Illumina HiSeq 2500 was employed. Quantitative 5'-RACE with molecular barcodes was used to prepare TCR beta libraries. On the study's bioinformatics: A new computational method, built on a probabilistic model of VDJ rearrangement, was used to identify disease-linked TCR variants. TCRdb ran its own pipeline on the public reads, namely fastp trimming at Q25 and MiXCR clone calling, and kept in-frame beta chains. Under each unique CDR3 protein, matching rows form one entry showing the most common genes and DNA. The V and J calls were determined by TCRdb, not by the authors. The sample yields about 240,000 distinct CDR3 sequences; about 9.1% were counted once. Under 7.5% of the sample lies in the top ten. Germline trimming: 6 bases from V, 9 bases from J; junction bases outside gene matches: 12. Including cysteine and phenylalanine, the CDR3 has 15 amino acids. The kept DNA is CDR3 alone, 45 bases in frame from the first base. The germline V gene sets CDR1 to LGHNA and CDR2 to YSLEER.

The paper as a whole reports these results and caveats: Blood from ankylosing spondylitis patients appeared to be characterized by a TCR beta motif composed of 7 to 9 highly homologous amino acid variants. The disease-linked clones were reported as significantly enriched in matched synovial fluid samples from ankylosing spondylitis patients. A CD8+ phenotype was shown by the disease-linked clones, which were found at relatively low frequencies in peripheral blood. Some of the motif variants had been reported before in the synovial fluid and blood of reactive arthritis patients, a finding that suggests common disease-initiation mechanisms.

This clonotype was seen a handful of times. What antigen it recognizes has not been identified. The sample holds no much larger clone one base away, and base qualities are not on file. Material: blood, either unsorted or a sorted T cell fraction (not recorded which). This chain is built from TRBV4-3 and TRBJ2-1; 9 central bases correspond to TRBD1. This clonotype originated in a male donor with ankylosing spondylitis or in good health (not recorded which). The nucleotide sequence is TGCGCCAGCAGTCGGGACAGGGTATGGTCGGGTGAGCAGTTCTTC. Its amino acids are CASSRDRVWSGEQFF.